The sequence of this TCR beta chain was determined in a study of T cells in localized non-small cell lung cancer. The length of the CDR3 is 14 residues. Germline lookup yields CDR1 SGHRS and CDR2 YFSETQ. Trimming shortened V by 0 bases and J by 8 bases, and 14 bases separated the two germline ends. Findings of the study overall: A raised T cell density in blood coincided with lengthier overall survival. Turning up in adjacent lung were a median around 60 of the top 100 tumor clones. Uninvolved adjacent lung had higher T cell clonality than tumor and all other tissues.

About this clone itself: As yet, its antigen is unknown.

Here immunoSEQ multiplex PCR was the method, and the copy in TCRdb shows in-frame clones only, minus some. The sample lists roughly 89,000 clones; approximately 91% were seen once. The chain employs TRBV5-1 and TRBJ1-2; D not resolved. This TCR was recovered from a woman aged 35-75 years with stage II squamous cell lung carcinoma. Source: PBMCs, taken before any cancer treatment. CDR3 DNA sequence: TGCGCCAGCAGCTTGGAAATTCCTGGGAAAGGCTACACCTTC. Encoded protein: CASSLEIPGKGYTF.